These 19 T cell receptor beta chains were all obtained from the same sample, sequenced in a study of blood T cell repertoires in COVID-19. Some clones are missing from TCRdb's copy, which holds only in-frame ones; the method was immunoSEQ multiplex PCR. The data contain around 300,000 clones, 75% to 90% of them singletons. What was sequenced was PBMCs or T cells enriched from blood (not recorded which). These receptors were taken from a man aged 25 to 40 who had recovered from COVID-19.

This chain connects TRBV5-1 to TRBJ2-3; 9 bases are shared with TRBD1. The junction had 17 bases not matched to a gene; V was cut back by 4 bases and J by 5 bases. CDR1 is SGHRS and CDR2 is YFSETQ in the germline V gene. This CDR3 region has 18 residues. This chain's CDR3 is CASSPIQGGQGVGDTQYF. Here the CDR3 DNA reads TGCGCCAGCAGCCCGATCCAGGGGGGACAGGGTGTCGGAGATACGCAGTATTTT.

The chain joins TRBV2 to TRBJ2-6; D is perhaps TRBD1 (5 bases). The CDR3 totals 15 residues. Germline V gives CDR1 SNHLY, CDR2 FYNNEI. Trimming pared 8 bases from V and 2 bases from J, leaving 13 bases between. Here the CDR3 reads CASLSRGPGANVLTF. CDR3 sequence (DNA): TGTGCCAGCCTCAGTAGGGGTCCTGGGGCCAACGTCCTGACTTTC.

The chain links TRBV27 to TRBJ1-2; 9 bases fit TRBD1. Germline trimming cut 6 bases from V and 7 bases from J; bases unmatched to any gene: 9. The CDR3 spans 14 residues. Germline V gene data show CDR1 as MNHEY and CDR2 as SMNVEV (reference sequence). The chain's CDR3 is CASRGTGGRSGYTF. The CDR3 coding sequence is TGTGCCAGCAGGGGAACAGGGGGCCGTAGTGGCTACACCTTC.

Only a few counts were recorded for this clone. The V gene is TRBV12-2, the J gene TRBJ2-2; the DNA was not used to check the table's D call, TRBD1. TRBV12-2 has pseudogene status. The CDR3 is 17 amino acids. Written as DNA, the CDR3 is TGTGCAAGTCGCCCGTCAACAGGGGGGATCGACACCGGGGAGCTGTTTTTT. Translating it yields CASRPSTGGIDTGELFF.

This clone was found once. The J gene is TRBJ1-3, the V gene TRBV6-6; TRBD1 matches 7 bases. Germline loops: CDR1 MNHNY, CDR2 SVGAGI (reference sequence). The length of the CDR3 is 16 residues. The junction had 7 bases not matched to a gene; V was cut back by 4 bases and J by 1 base. The CDR3 spells CASSFDRDGSGNTIYF. CDR3 DNA: TGTGCCAGCAGTTTCGACAGGGACGGGTCTGGAAACACCATATATTTT.

The gene calls are TRBV30 and TRBJ1-1; no clear D gene. Trimming removed 2 bases from V and 0 bases from J, with 7 bases in between. CDR3 length equals 13 residues. From germline, CDR1 is GTSNPN and CDR2 SVGIG (reference sequence). The CDR3 DNA reads as TGTGCCTGGAGTTCATCATTGAACACTGAAGCTTTCTTT. Translated, it gives CAWSSSLNTEAFF.

The chain links TRBV30 to TRBJ2-2; a possible D gene is TRBD2 (6 bases). The CDR3 spans 12 residues. V was cut by 4 bases and J by 5 bases, with 8 bases left in between. Germline V gene sequence: CDR1 GTSNPN, CDR2 SVGIG (reference sequence). The CDR3 loop is CAWTGGTGELFF. The CDR3 nucleotides read TGTGCCTGGACCGGGGGAACCGGGGAGCTGTTTTTT.

The chain carries TRBV12-3 or TRBV12-4 and TRBJ2-4, with D perhaps TRBD1 (5 bases). The CDR3 is 13 residues long. V gave up 5 bases and J gave up 2 bases, with 7 bases separating them. CDR3 loop: CASSPGSKNIQYF. The CDR3 DNA follows: TGTGCCAGCAGTCCAGGGTCCAAAAACATTCAGTACTTC.

The CDR3 loop is CASSPRGQGIPGANVLTF. Written as DNA, the CDR3 is TGTGCCAGCAGCCCTAGGGGTCAGGGTATCCCTGGGGCCAACGTCCTGACTTTC. V usage is TRBV7-9 and J usage is TRBJ2-6; a weak D match, TRBD1 (5 bases). From germline, CDR1 is SEHNR and CDR2 FQNEAQ (reference sequence). The V gene lost 5 bases and the J gene lost 2 bases, with 19 bases spanning the gap. CDR3 length equals 18 residues.

The chain links TRBV4-1 to TRBJ1-3; TRBD1 matches at 7 bases. V dropped 2 bases and J dropped 6; count of bases not matched to a gene: 10. The CDR3 sequence is 16 residues long. CDR1 is MGHRA and CDR2 is YSYEKL in the germline V gene. As DNA, the CDR3 is TGCGCCAGCAGCCAAAGGGGGGACAGCTGGGTAAACACCATATATTTT. It codes for CASSQRGDSWVNTIYF.

The gene calls are TRBV6-5 and TRBJ2-7; D may be TRBD1 (5 bases). Trimming stripped 8 bases from V and 1 base from J, with 6 bases between. CDR3 length: 11 residues. Germline V gene data show CDR1 as MNHEY and CDR2 as SVGAGI. CDR3 DNA: TGTGCCAGCGGGGCATCCTACGAGCAGTACTTC. Its protein is CASGASYEQYF.

DNA of the CDR3: TGTGCCAGCAGCCAAGATCTCAGACAGATACTCGGCTCTGGGGCCAACGTCCTGACTTTC. Residues: CASSQDLRQILGSGANVLTF. This rearrangement joins TRBV3-1 (or the pseudogene TRBV3-2) to TRBJ2-6; TRBD1 might be the D (5 bases). The V and J ends lost 0 bases and 0 bases respectively, with 18 bases between them. The CDR3 extends over 20 amino acids. Germline V lookup: CDR1 LGHDT, CDR2 YNNKEL (reference sequence).

In its sample, this clone was seen a few times. This sequence joins TRBV28 and TRBJ1-5; TRBD1 matches at 7 bases. Germline assignment: CDR1 MDHEN and CDR2 SYDVKM. After removal of 5 bases from V and 3 bases from J, the junction contained 7 bases not matched to a gene. This CDR3 comprises 15 residues. For the CDR3, the DNA is TGTGCCAGCAGTATAGACAGGGTCGACAATCAGCCCCAGCATTTT. Encoded protein: CASSIDRVDNQPQHF.

The rearrangement links TRBV30 to TRBJ1-1, with 7 positions matching TRBD1. Germline values: CDR1 GTSNPN, CDR2 SVGIG (reference sequence). CDR3 length: 14 residues. J lost 11 bases, V lost 0 bases, and 12 bases had no gene match. The CDR3 loop is CAWSVKGAKVGAFF. The CDR3 region has the DNA TGTGCCTGGAGTGTAAAGGGGGCAAAGGTAGGGGCTTTCTTT.

The chain combines TRBV5-4 with TRBJ2-1; TRBD1 is a possible D gene (6 bases). Per the germline V gene, CDR1 is SGHNT and CDR2 is YYREEE (reference sequence). Trimming pared 0 bases from V and 2 bases from J, leaving 18 bases between. The CDR3 loop spans 18 amino acids. In nucleotides, the CDR3 is TGTGCCAGCAGCTTGGGGATTGGGGGCGGGCTGACCTACAATGAGCAGTTCTTC. It codes for CASSLGIGGGLTYNEQFF.

CDR3 nucleotides: TGTGCCAGCAGCTTTGTGGCAGACTATAATTCACCCCTCCACTTT. This gives the protein CASSFVADYNSPLHF. The V gene is TRBV7-6, the J gene TRBJ1-6; D is unresolved. This CDR3 spans 15 amino acids. Per the germline V gene, CDR1 is SGHVS and CDR2 is FNYEAQ. Trimming shortened V by 3 bases and J by 3 bases, and 9 bases separated the two germline ends.

The V call is TRBV18, the J call TRBJ2-3; D is unclear. V lost 4 bases and J 6 bases, leaving 11 bases between the germline ends. Germline-derived CDR1 and CDR2 are KGHSH and LQKENI. The CDR3 length is 13 residues. In DNA, the CDR3 is TGTGCCAGCTCACAACGACCCGGGGATACGCAGTATTTT. Its protein is CASSQRPGDTQYF.

V and J are TRBV6-2 or TRBV6-3 and TRBJ2-2; TRBD1 matches at 8 bases. This CDR3 has 17 amino acids. Germline CDR1 is MNHEY and CDR2 is SVGEGT. Trimming at V came to 2 bases and at J to 9 bases, leaving 14 bases not matched to a gene. This CDR3 reads CASSYPGQGTFRRELFF. CDR3 bases: TGTGCCAGCAGTTACCCCGGACAGGGAACGTTTAGGAGGGAGCTGTTTTTT.

V usage is TRBV11-2 and J usage is TRBJ1-2; TRBD1 is a possible D gene (5 bases). The V gene lost 4 bases and the J gene lost 2 bases, with 17 bases spanning the gap. CDR3 length: 16 residues. CDR1 is SGHAT and CDR2 is FQNNGV in the germline V gene. This chain's CDR3 is CASSSSLTAANYGYTF. As DNA, the CDR3 is TGTGCCAGCAGCTCATCCTTGACAGCCGCAAACTATGGCTACACCTTC.